Shown below are 22 T cell receptor beta chains from a single sample sequenced in a study of T cell repertoires in cytomegalovirus infection. TCRdb processed the reads anew with MiXCR; each CDR3 protein has one entry. The sample includes around 770,000 distinct CDR3 sequences, 25% to 30% seen only once; the top ten take around 14%. No antigen has been assigned to these receptors. Sequenced material: cultured CD8+ T cells from PBMCs, taken from culture after CMV antigen stimulation. These receptors came from a human donor in good health (CMV status not recorded). Some clones in this sample may be carry-over from other donors' samples.

This clonotype was counted only a few times. The genes are TRBV7-8 and TRBJ2-7; D is unresolved. This CDR3 region has 14 residues. Trimming removed 5 bases at V and 1 base at J, with 12 bases between. Germline V gene data show CDR1 as SGHVS and CDR2 as FQNEAQ. CDR3 region: CASSIDPSSYEQYF. Written as DNA, the CDR3 is TGTGCCAGCAGCATTGACCCCTCATCCTACGAGCAGTACTTC.

This clonotype has just a few counts. CDR3: CASSYLRTGSGDTQYF. CDR3 bases: TGTGCCAGCAGTTACTTAAGGACTGGGTCCGGAGATACGCAGTATTTT. V gene TRBV6-2 or TRBV6-3 combines with J gene TRBJ2-3; perhaps TRBD2 as D (5 bases). Trimming shortened V by 1 base and J by 5 bases, and 16 bases separated the two germline ends. The CDR3 sequence is 16 residues long. Per germline, CDR1 MNHEY and CDR2 SVGEGT.

The genes are TRBV14 and TRBJ2-5; D is possibly TRBD2 (6 bases). Trimming took off 3 bases at V and 2 bases at J, with 13 bases between the two ends. Germline CDR1 is SGHDN and CDR2 is FVKESK. The CDR3 has 15 residues. The DNA of the CDR3 is TGTGCCAGCAGCCACCGACTAGTCAATCAAGAGACCCAGTACTTC. This encodes CASSHRLVNQETQYF. The full variable domain, completed using reference TRBV14 and TRBJ2-5, is EAGVTQFPSHSVIEKGQTVTLRCDPISGHDNLYWYRRVMGKEIKFLLHFVKESKQDESGMPNNRFLAERTGGTYSTLKVQPAELEDSGVYFCASSHRLVNQETQYFGPGTRLLVL.

This clonotype was counted ten times or more. CDR3 sequence reads: CASRGELPDTQYF. The CDR3 coding sequence is TGTGCCAGCAGAGGGGAATTACCAGATACGCAGTATTTT. The chain recombines TRBV12-3 or TRBV12-4 with TRBJ2-3; maybe TRBD1 (5 bases). Trimming left V 6 bases short and J 4 bases short, with 11 bases between. The CDR3 loop spans 13 amino acids.

As to this clonotype: The junction differs from germline at one of its ends, possibly a read error. V and J are TRBV5-3 and TRBJ2-1; D may be TRBD1 or TRBD2 (5 bases each). TRBV5-3 is flagged as an ORF with uncertain function. The CDR3 runs to 15 residues. The CDR3 loop is CASSLGRESYNEQFF. The CDR3 DNA sequence: TGTGCCAGCAGCTTGGGCAGGGAGTCCTACAATGAGCAGTTCTTC.

The V and J genes are TRBV27 and TRBJ1-2; TRBD1 might be the D (6 bases). Deletions cut 7 bases from V and 2 bases from J, with 17 bases between. There are 15 residues in the CDR3. Germline V gene lookup returns CDR1 MNHEY and CDR2 SMNVEV (reference sequence). The chain's CDR3 is CASTSNRAGNYGYTF. The CDR3 DNA sequence: TGTGCCAGCACGTCGAACAGGGCTGGCAACTATGGCTACACCTTC.

This clonotype showed up many times. The chain recombines TRBV6-1 with TRBJ2-5; D is perhaps TRBD1 (5 bases). Germline V CDR1 and CDR2: MNHNS, SASEGT. Trimming pared 5 bases from V and 5 bases from J, leaving 21 bases between. The CDR3 is made up of 16 amino acids. The CDR3 region has the DNA TGTGCCAGCAGTCCCCGACCAGGGCTGGGGTTTGAGACCCAGTACTTC. This codes for CASSPRPGLGFETQYF.

The chain recombines TRBV6-2 or TRBV6-3 with TRBJ1-1; D ambiguous. CDR1 is MNHEY, CDR2 SVGEGT, per germline. The length of the CDR3 is 13 residues. Trimming pared 2 bases from V and 4 bases from J, leaving 8 bases between. Written as DNA, the CDR3 is TGTGCCAGCAGTTACACCGAGGGCACTGAAGCTTTCTTT. It is translated as CASSYTEGTEAFF.

V usage is TRBV9 and J usage is TRBJ2-2, with D possibly being TRBD1 or TRBD2 (6 bases each). V was pared by 4 bases and J by 3 bases, with 16 bases between. The CDR3 covers 16 residues. The germline CDR1 and CDR2 sequences are SGDLS and YYNGEE. CDR3 region: CASSPGGGPDTGELFF. The CDR3 coding sequence is TGTGCCAGCAGCCCCGGAGGGGGGCCGGACACCGGGGAGCTGTTTTTT. Combining the CDR3 with reference TRBV9 and TRBJ2-2 gives the whole variable domain DSGVTQTPKHLITATGQRVTLRCSPRSGDLSVYWYQQSLDQGLQFLIQYYNGEERAKGNILERFSAQQFPDLHSELNLSSLELGDSALYFCASSPGGGPDTGELFFGEGSRLTVL.

The J gene is TRBJ1-5, the V gene TRBV4-1; 8 bases are shared with TRBD1. The length of the CDR3 is 17 residues. The junction had 8 bases not matched to a gene; V was cut back by 3 bases and J by 1 base. Germline-derived CDR1 and CDR2 are MGHRA and YSYEKL. CDR3 amino acids: CASSHGPGGRSNQPQHF. The CDR3 nucleotides read TGCGCCAGCAGCCATGGCCCAGGGGGCAGGAGCAATCAGCCCCAGCATTTT.

The chain has TRBV7-8 and TRBJ1-5; tentative D call: TRBD1 (5 bases). Germline-derived CDR1 and CDR2 are SGHVS and FQNEAQ. This CDR3 has 14 amino acids. The V gene lost 1 base and the J gene lost 8 bases, with 12 bases spanning the gap. Here the CDR3 reads CASSLGAGIEPQHF. CDR3 coding DNA: TGTGCCAGCAGCTTAGGGGCAGGGATTGAGCCCCAGCATTTT. The entire variable domain, with the rest obtained from reference TRBV7-8 and TRBJ1-5, is as follows: GAGVSQSPRYKVAKRGQDVALRCDPISGHVSLFWYQQALGQGPEFLTYFQNEAQLDKSGLPSDRFFAERPEGSVSTLKIQRTQQEDSAVYLCASSLGAGIEPQHFGDGTRLSIL.

This rearrangement joins TRBV20-1 to TRBJ2-5; either TRBD1 or TRBD2 may supply D (5 bases each). The ends were cut back, 2 bases at V and 1 base at J, with 14 bases in the middle. This CDR3 is built from 15 residues. Germline values: CDR1 DFQATT, CDR2 SNEGSKA (reference sequence). Here the CDR3 reads CSARTGTASQETQYF. DNA of the CDR3: TGCAGTGCTAGAACCGGGACCGCATCCCAAGAGACCCAGTACTTC.

This clonotype was detected ten times or more. The rearrangement links TRBV27 to TRBJ2-7; 11 bases line up with TRBD1. Trimming at V came to 3 bases and at J to 5 bases, leaving 6 bases not matched to a gene. Germline loops: CDR1 MNHEY, CDR2 SMNVEV (reference sequence). This CDR3 has 15 residues. The CDR3 DNA is TGTGCCAGCAGTTTGACGGACAGGGGGCCGGACGAGCAGTACTTC. Translating it yields CASSLTDRGPDEQYF.

The rearrangement joins TRBV3-1 to TRBJ2-1, with 9 bases matching TRBD2. The CDR3 consists of 15 residues. The trim removed 5 bases at V and 7 bases at J, leaving 9 bases unmatched. The V gene's germline CDR1 is LGHDT and CDR2 YNNKEL (reference sequence). CDR3 sequence: CASSFSGGPMNEQFF. The CDR3 region has the DNA TGTGCCAGCAGCTTCAGCGGGGGGCCCATGAATGAGCAGTTCTTC.

The chain recombines TRBV12-3 or TRBV12-4 with TRBJ1-2; D unclear. Trimming cost V 7 bases and J 5 bases, with 11 bases left between them. The CDR3 contains 12 residues. The CDR3: CASTLGQYGYTF. The CDR3 nucleotides are TGTGCCAGCACCTTAGGCCAGTATGGCTACACCTTC.

V usage is TRBV6-5 and J usage is TRBJ2-5; no reliable D call. Germline V gene sequence: CDR1 MNHEY, CDR2 SVGAGI. V was shortened by 8 bases and J by 2 bases, with 9 bases between the two germline ends. CDR3 length: 12 amino acids. Here the CDR3 reads CASGMRQETQYF. The CDR3 coding sequence is TGTGCCAGCGGTATGCGTCAAGAGACCCAGTACTTC.

In this sample, this clonotype turned up a few times. This chain connects TRBV7-9 to TRBJ1-1, with a weak D call TRBD1 (5 bases). V was shortened by 2 bases and J by 7 bases, with 11 bases between the two germline ends. The CDR3 runs to 13 residues. Germline V gives CDR1 SEHNR, CDR2 FQNEAQ (reference sequence). CDR3 residues: CASSLPGRIEAFF. CDR3 nucleotides: TGTGCCAGCAGCTTACCGGGACGGATTGAAGCTTTCTTT.

CDR3: CASGGRRNEKLFF. For the CDR3, the DNA is TGTGCCAGCGGCGGCAGGCGGAATGAAAAACTGTTTTTT. The genes are TRBV12-3 or TRBV12-4 and TRBJ1-4; D is unclear. The CDR3 length is 13 residues. Trimming shortened V by 8 bases and J by 5 bases, and 12 bases separated the two germline ends.

This clonotype was picked up a small number of times. The chain combines TRBV7-6 with TRBJ2-5; D perhaps matches TRBD2 (5 bases). The length of the CDR3 is 16 residues. V lost 3 bases and J 0 bases, leaving 14 bases between the germline ends. Germline lookup yields CDR1 SGHVS and CDR2 FNYEAQ. The CDR3 DNA follows: TGTGCCAGCAGCTTTGCGCCGGGATCGTACCAAGAGACCCAGTACTTC. Amino acid sequence: CASSFAPGSYQETQYF.

This clonotype was observed at least ten times. The V and J genes are TRBV7-2 and TRBJ1-2, with D possibly matching TRBD1 (5 bases). CDR3 length: 16 residues. Germline-derived CDR1 and CDR2 are SGHTA and FQGNSA. V was trimmed by 0 bases and J by 4 bases, leaving 15 bases between them. CDR3: CASSLARRGLGYGYTF. The CDR3 DNA sequence: TGTGCCAGCAGCTTAGCGCGAAGGGGCTTGGGCTATGGCTACACCTTC.

This clonotype was observed a handful of times. V usage is TRBV7-8 and J usage is TRBJ1-1; D call uncertain. The germline V gene has CDR1 SGHVS and CDR2 FQNEAQ. There are 15 residues in the CDR3. V lost 2 bases and J 5 bases, leaving 15 bases between the germline ends. CDR3 DNA sequence: TGTGCCAGCAGCTTATCTAATGGGGTGGGGACTGAAGCTTTCTTT. It codes for CASSLSNGVGTEAFF.

This rearrangement joins TRBV10-3 to TRBJ2-7; D ambiguous. The germline gives CDR1 ENHRY, CDR2 SYGVKD. V lost 0 bases and J 4 bases, leaving 4 bases between the germline ends. CDR3 length: 12 amino acids. CDR3 sequence reads: CAISESSYEQYV. The CDR3 DNA reads as TGTGCCATCAGTGAGTCGAGTTACGAGCAGTACGTC.